This TCR beta chain was sequenced for a study of blood T cell repertoires in COVID-19. Study-level background: Samples representing acute and convalescent COVID-19 were sourced from the United States, Italy and Spain. PBMCs, B-cell-depleted T cells, or T cells were the source of the cDNA or gDNA that made up the material.

In the authors' methods: Scientists estimated how many nucleated cells there were by amplifying reference gene primers. TCRdb's copy holds only in-frame clones and misses some; the assay was immunoSEQ multiplex PCR. The DNA gave D and trimming, while V, J and clone size come from that table. Of roughly 80,000 clones listed, roughly nine tenths were seen once; the top ten hold around a sixth. Germline V CDR1 and CDR2: DFQATT, SNEGSKA (reference sequence). There are 11 residues in the CDR3. Trimming cost V 3 bases and J 5 bases, with 6 bases left between them. V usage is TRBV20-1 and J usage is TRBJ2-3; TRBD1 might be the D (5 bases). The receptor was isolated from a woman of 80 years or more with active or convalescent COVID-19. The sequenced sample consisted of peripheral blood. In DNA, the CDR3 is TGCAGTGCTAGTAGGGGAGATACGCAGTATTTT. Protein sequence: CSASRGDTQYF.